These 9 T cell receptor beta chains share one sample of origin, sequenced in a study of human T cells and chemical hapten exposure. TCRdb reprocessed the RACE reads with MiXCR, giving one entry per CDR3 protein. The sample carries some 400,000 distinct CDR3 sequences, around 5.5% recorded once. Time point noted: pre-sensitization, week 0. Treatment denoted: therapeutic diphenylcyclopropenone sensitization with weekly scalp DPC. Specimen: whole blood, collected in connection with sensitization to the hapten diphenylcyclopropenone (DPC). The receptor source for this set is a woman aged 45-65 years with alopecia areata. Some clones in this sample may be carry-over from other donors' samples.

This clonotype occurred many times. CDR3 residues: CASSQGLADTQYF. The CDR3 coding sequence is TGTGCCAGCAGCCAGGGCCTCGCAGATACGCAGTATTTT. The rearrangement uses TRBV12-3 or TRBV12-4 and TRBJ2-3, with D possibly being TRBD1 (5 bases). V lost 6 bases to trimming and J lost 4 bases, with 11 bases between them. This CDR3 is built from 13 residues.

Only a few counts were recorded for this clonotype. V is TRBV11-2 and J is TRBJ2-3, with D hard to call. This CDR3 is built from 15 residues. Trimming left V 1 base short and J 2 bases short, with 10 bases between. Germline V gives CDR1 SGHAT, CDR2 FQNNGV. The CDR3 DNA reads TGTGCCAGCAGCTTAGGACCAAGGGCCACAGATACGCAGTATTTT. This encodes CASSLGPRATDTQYF.

This clonotype has only a few counts. This sequence joins TRBV7-8 and TRBJ2-1; D perhaps matches TRBD1 (5 bases). CDR3 length: 17 amino acids. Per germline, CDR1 SGHVS and CDR2 FQNEAQ. V dropped 3 bases and J dropped 6 bases, with 21 bases sitting between them. The chain's CDR3 is CASSFGPRASMVNEQFF. For the CDR3, the DNA is TGTGCCAGCAGCTTTGGCCCCAGGGCCTCTATGGTCAATGAGCAGTTCTTC. Complete variable domain (other parts from reference TRBV7-8 and TRBJ2-1): GAGVSQSPRYKVAKRGQDVALRCDPISGHVSLFWYQQALGQGPEFLTYFQNEAQLDKSGLPSDRFFAERPEGSVSTLKIQRTQQEDSAVYLCASSFGPRASMVNEQFFGPGTRLTVL.

The V and J genes are TRBV6-2 or TRBV6-3 and TRBJ1-1; D gene unclear. V lost 2 bases to trimming and J lost 1 base, with 8 bases between them. The CDR3 extends over 14 amino acids. CDR1 and CDR2 (germline): MNHEY, SVGEGT. Here the CDR3 DNA reads TGTGCCAGCAGTTACGTGGATCCGAACACTGAAGCTTTCTTT. Its translation is CASSYVDPNTEAFF.

This clonotype came up many times. The rearrangement uses TRBV5-1 and TRBJ2-3, with D possibly being TRBD1 (6 bases). Trimming took off 4 bases at V and 6 bases at J, with 24 bases between the two ends. The CDR3 loop spans 17 amino acids. CDR1 is SGHRS and CDR2 is YFSETQ in the germline V gene. CDR3 bases: TGCGCCAGCAGCCGGATCGGACAGTCAACACCGGGGGATACGCAGTATTTT. As protein: CASSRIGQSTPGDTQYF.

This clonotype was counted only a few times. This chain connects TRBV28 to TRBJ1-1, with D possibly TRBD1 on 5 matching bases. This CDR3 contains 14 residues. V was trimmed by 1 base and J by 12 bases, leaving 18 bases between them. CDR1 and CDR2 from the germline V gene are MDHEN and SYDVKM. CDR3 sequence reads: CASSLSLQGREPFF. As DNA, the CDR3 is TGTGCCAGCAGTTTATCGTTGCAGGGCCGGGAGCCTTTCTTT. Looking up the rest from reference TRBV28 and TRBJ1-1 gives the full variable domain: DVKVTQSSRYLVKRTGEKVFLECVQDMDHENMFWYRQDPGLGLRLIYFSYDVKMKEKGDIPEGYSVSREKKERFSLILESASTNQTSMYLCASSLSLQGREPFFGQGTRLTVV.

This clonotype was seen at least ten times. The chain combines TRBV29-1 with TRBJ1-5, with unresolved D. The CDR3 totals 12 residues. Trimming left V 7 bases short and J 0 bases short, with 7 bases between. The germline CDR1 and CDR2 sequences are SQVTM and ANQGSEA. The CDR3 here is CSAGSSNQPQHF. The DNA of the CDR3 is TGCAGCGCGGGATCTAGCAATCAGCCCCAGCATTTT.

This clonotype was seen ten or more times. V gene TRBV7-6 combines with J gene TRBJ2-7; 9 bases match TRBD1. After removal of 5 bases from V and 6 bases from J, the junction contained 11 bases not matched to a gene. This CDR3 has 15 amino acids. CDR1 is SGHVS, CDR2 FNYEAQ, per germline. Here the CDR3 DNA reads TGTGCCAGCAGCCCCGGACAGGGGAGAATCGCCGAGCAGTACTTC. Translation gives CASSPGQGRIAEQYF.

Many counts were recorded for this clonotype. The chain uses TRBV30 and TRBJ2-2; no definite D call. CDR1 GTSNPN and CDR2 SVGIG come from the germline V gene (reference sequence). Deletions cut 5 bases from V and 2 bases from J, with 12 bases between. The CDR3 loop spans 14 amino acids. The CDR3 region is CAWSLRANTGELFF. DNA of the CDR3: TGTGCCTGGTCACTAAGGGCCAACACCGGGGAGCTGTTTTTT.